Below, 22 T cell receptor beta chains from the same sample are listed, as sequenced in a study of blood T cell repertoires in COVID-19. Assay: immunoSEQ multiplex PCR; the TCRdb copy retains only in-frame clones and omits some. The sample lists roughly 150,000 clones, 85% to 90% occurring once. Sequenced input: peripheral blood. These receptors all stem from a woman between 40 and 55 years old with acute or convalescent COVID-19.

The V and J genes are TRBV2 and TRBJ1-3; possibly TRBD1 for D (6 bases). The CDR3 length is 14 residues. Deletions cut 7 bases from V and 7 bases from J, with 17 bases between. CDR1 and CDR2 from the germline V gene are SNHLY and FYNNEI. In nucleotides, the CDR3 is TGTGCCAGCACTCGGACAGCGGAAATGAACACCATATATTTT. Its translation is CASTRTAEMNTIYF. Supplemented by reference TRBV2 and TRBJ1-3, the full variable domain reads EPEVTQTPSHQVTQMGQEVILRCVPISNHLYFYWYRQILGQKVEFLVSFYNNEISEKSEIFDDQFSVERPDGSNFTLKIRSTKLEDSAMYFCASTRTAEMNTIYFGEGSWLTVV.

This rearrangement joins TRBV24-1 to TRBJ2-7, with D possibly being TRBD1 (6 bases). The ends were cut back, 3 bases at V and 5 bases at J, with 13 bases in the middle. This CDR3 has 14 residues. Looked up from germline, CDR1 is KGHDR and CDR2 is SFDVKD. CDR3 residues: CATSDVDSSNEQYF. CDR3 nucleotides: TGTGCCACCAGTGATGTGGACAGTTCTAACGAGCAGTACTTC.

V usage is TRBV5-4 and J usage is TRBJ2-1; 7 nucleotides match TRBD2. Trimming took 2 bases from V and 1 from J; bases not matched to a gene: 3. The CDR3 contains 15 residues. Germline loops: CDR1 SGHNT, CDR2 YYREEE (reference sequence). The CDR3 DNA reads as TGTGCCAGCAGCTTAGCGGGATCTTCCTACAATGAGCAGTTCTTC. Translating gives CASSLAGSSYNEQFF.

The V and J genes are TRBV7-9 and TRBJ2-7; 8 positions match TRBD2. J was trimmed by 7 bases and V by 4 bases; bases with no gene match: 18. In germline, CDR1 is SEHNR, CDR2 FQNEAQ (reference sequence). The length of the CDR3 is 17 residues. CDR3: CASSSQAGAGTRGEQYF. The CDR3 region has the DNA TGTGCCAGCAGCTCTCAGGCCGGGGCGGGGACTAGGGGGGAGCAGTACTTC.

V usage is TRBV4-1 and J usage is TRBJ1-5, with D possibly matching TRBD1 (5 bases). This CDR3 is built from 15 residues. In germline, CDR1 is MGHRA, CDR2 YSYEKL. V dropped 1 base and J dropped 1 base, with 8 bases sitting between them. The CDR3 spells CASSQVRGSNQPQHF. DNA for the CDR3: TGCGCCAGCAGCCAAGTTCGGGGGAGCAATCAGCCCCAGCATTTT.

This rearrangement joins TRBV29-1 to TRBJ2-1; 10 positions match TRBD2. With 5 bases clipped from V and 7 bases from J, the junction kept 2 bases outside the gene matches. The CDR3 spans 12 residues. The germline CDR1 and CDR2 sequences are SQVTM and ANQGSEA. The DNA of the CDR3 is TGCAGCGTTTGGGGACTAGCGAATGAGCAGTTCTTC. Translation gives CSVWGLANEQFF.

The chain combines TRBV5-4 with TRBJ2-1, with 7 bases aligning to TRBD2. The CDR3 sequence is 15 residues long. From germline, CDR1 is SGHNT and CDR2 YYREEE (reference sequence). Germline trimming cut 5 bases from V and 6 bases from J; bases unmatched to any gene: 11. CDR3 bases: TGTGCCAGCAGTCAAAATGGACTAGGCAGCAATGAGCAGTTCTTC. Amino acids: CASSQNGLGSNEQFF.

In nucleotides, the CDR3 is TGTGCCAGCAGCTATAGCGGGGTTAGCACAGATACGCAGTATTTT. Its translation: CASSYSGVSTDTQYF. The genes are TRBV5-6 and TRBJ2-3, with 8 bases aligning to TRBD2. The CDR3 runs 15 residues. Per germline, CDR1 SGHDT and CDR2 YYEEEE. Trimming at V came to 3 bases and at J to 0 bases, leaving 3 bases not matched to a gene.

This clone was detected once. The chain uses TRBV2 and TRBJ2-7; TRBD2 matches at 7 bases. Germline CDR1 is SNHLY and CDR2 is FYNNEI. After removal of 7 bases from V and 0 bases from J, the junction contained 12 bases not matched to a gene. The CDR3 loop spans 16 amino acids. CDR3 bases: TGTGCCAGCACTTTACGAGCGGGAAGGTACTCCTACGAGCAGTACTTC. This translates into CASTLRAGRYSYEQYF. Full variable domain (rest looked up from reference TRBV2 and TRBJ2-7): EPEVTQTPSHQVTQMGQEVILRCVPISNHLYFYWYRQILGQKVEFLVSFYNNEISEKSEIFDDQFSVERPDGSNFTLKIRSTKLEDSAMYFCASTLRAGRYSYEQYFGPGTRLTVT.

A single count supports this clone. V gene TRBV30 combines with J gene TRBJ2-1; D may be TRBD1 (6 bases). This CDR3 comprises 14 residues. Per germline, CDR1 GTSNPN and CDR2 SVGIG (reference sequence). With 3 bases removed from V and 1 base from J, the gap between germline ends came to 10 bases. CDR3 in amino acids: CAWSVDSSYNEQFF. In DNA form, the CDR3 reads TGTGCCTGGAGCGTGGACAGTTCCTACAATGAGCAGTTCTTC.

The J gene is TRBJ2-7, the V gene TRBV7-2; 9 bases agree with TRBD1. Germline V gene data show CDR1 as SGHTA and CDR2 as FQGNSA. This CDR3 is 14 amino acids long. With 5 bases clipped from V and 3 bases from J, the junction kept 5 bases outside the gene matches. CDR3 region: CASSPRDRDYEQYF. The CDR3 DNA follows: TGTGCCAGCAGCCCGCGGGACAGGGACTACGAGCAGTACTTC.

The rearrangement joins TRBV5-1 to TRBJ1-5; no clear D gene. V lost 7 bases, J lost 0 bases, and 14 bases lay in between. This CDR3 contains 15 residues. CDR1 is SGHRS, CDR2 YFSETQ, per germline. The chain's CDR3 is CASQEGPYSNQPQHF. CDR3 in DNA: TGCGCCAGCCAGGAAGGCCCCTATAGCAATCAGCCCCAGCATTTT.

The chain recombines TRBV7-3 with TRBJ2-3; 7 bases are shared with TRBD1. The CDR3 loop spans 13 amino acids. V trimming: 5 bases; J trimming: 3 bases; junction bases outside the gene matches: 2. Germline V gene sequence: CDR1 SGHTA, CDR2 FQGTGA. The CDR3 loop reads CASSRQGTDTQYF. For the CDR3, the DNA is TGTGCCAGCAGCAGACAGGGAACAGATACGCAGTATTTT.

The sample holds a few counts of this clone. CDR3 bases: TGTGCCAGCAGTGAAATACTAGGCGAGGCAGATACGCAGTATTTT. It encodes CASSEILGEADTQYF. The chain carries TRBV6-4 and TRBJ2-3; tentatively, D is TRBD2 (5 bases). This CDR3 has 15 residues. Looked up from germline, CDR1 is MRHNA and CDR2 is SNTAGT. Between the trimmed V and J ends, which lost 3 bases and 4 bases, there was a span of 14 bases.

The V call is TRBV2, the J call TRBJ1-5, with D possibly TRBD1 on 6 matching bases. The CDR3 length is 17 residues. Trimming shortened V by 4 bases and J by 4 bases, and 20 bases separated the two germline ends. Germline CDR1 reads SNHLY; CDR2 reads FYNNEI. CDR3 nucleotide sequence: TGTGCCAGCAGTGCTCTCTTGGACAGAAGTTTAAATCAGCCCCAGCATTTT. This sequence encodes CASSALLDRSLNQPQHF.

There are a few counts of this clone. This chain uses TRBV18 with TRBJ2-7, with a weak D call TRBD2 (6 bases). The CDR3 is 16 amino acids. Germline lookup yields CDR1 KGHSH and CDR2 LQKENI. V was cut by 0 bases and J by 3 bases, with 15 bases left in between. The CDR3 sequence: CASSPPWGDWDYEQYF. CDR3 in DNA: TGTGCCAGCTCACCACCGTGGGGGGACTGGGACTACGAGCAGTACTTC. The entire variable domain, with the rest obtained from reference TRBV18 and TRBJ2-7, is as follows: NAGVMQNPRHLVRRRGQEARLRCSPMKGHSHVYWYRQLPEEGLKFMVYLQKENIIDESGMPKERFSAEFPKEGPSILRIQQVVRGDSAAYFCASSPPWGDWDYEQYFGPGTRLTVT.

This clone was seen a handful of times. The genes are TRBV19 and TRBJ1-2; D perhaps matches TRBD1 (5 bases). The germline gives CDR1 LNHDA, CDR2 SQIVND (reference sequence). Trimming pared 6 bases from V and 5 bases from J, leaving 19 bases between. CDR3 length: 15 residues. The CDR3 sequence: CASRDGAGLTYGYTF. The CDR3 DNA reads TGTGCCAGTAGAGATGGGGCAGGGTTGACTTATGGCTACACCTTC.

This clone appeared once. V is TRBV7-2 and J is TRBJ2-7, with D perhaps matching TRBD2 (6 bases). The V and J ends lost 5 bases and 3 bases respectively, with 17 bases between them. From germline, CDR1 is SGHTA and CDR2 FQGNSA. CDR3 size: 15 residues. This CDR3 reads CASSPGAGSYYEQYF. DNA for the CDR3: TGTGCCAGCAGCCCTGGGGCGGGGAGCTACTACGAGCAGTACTTC. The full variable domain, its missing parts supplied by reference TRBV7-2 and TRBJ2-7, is GAGVSQSPSNKVTEKGKDVELRCDPISGHTALYWYRQSLGQGLEFLIYFQGNSAPDKSGLPSDRFSAERTGGSVSTLTIQRTQQEDSAVYLCASSPGAGSYYEQYFGPGTRLTVT.

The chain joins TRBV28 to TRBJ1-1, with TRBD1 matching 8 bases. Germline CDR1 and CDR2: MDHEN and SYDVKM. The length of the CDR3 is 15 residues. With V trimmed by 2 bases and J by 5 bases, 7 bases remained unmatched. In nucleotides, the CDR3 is TGTGCCAGCAGTTTACCTCGGACAGGGCTAACTGAAGCTTTCTTT. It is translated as CASSLPRTGLTEAFF.

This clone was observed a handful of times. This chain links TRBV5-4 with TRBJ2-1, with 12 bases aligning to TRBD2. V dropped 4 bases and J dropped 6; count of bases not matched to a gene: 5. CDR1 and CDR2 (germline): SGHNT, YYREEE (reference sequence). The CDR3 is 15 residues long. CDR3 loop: CASSSTSGGLNEQFF. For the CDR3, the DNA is TGTGCCAGCAGCAGTACTAGCGGGGGGCTCAATGAGCAGTTCTTC.

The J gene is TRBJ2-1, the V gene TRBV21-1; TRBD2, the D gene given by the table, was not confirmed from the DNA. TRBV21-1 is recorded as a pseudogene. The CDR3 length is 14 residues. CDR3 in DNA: TGTGCCAGCAGCAAAGTGGCGGAGGCCCATGAGCAGTTCTTC. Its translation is CASSKVAEAHEQFF.

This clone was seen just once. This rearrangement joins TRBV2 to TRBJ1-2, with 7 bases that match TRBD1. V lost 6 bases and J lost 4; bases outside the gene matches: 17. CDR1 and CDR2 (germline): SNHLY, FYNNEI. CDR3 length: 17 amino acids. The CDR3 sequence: CASRGTGTEFYGYGYTF. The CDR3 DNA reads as TGTGCCAGCAGGGGTACCGGGACAGAATTTTACGGCTATGGCTACACCTTC. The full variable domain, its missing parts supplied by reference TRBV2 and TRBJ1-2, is EPEVTQTPSHQVTQMGQEVILRCVPISNHLYFYWYRQILGQKVEFLVSFYNNEISEKSEIFDDQFSVERPDGSNFTLKIRSTKLEDSAMYFCASRGTGTEFYGYGYTFGSGTRLTVV.